This is a list of T cell receptor beta chains from one sample in a study of vaccination and CD4 T cells after COVID-19. TCRdb itself ran the PCR reads through MiXCR, one entry per CDR3 protein. The sample records under 20,000 distinct CDR3 sequences, roughly 50% being singletons. No antigen has been assigned to these receptors. What was sequenced was cultured CD4+ T cells from blood. The receptors originated from a human donor with COVID-19. CDR3s include the opening cysteine and the closing phenylalanine or tryptophan. The D gene is left open where the match is weak. Clone sizes are given selectively: once, few, many, or a class where the clone is expanded.

few	16	TRBJ1-2	TRBD1	TRBV5-4	CASSKGTDPSNYGYTF	TGTGCCAGCAGCAAGGGGACAGACCCCTCTAACTATGGCTACACCTTC
few	17	TRBJ2-1	TRBD2	TRBV7-8	CASSFLPRTSSYNEQFF	TGTGCCAGCAGCTTCCTCCCCCGGACTAGCTCCTACAATGAGCAGTTCTTC
few	16	TRBJ2-5	TRBD2	TRBV2	CASRLTSGLIQETQYF	TGTGCCAGCAGGTTGACTAGCGGTTTGATACAAGAGACCCAGTACTTC
few	15	TRBJ2-5	.	TRBV2	CASKEAHQWKETQYF	TGTGCCAGCAAGGAGGCCCATCAATGGAAAGAGACCCAGTACTTC
few	16	TRBJ2-2	TRBD1	TRBV7-6	CASSPRQGVVTGELFF	TGTGCCAGCAGCCCACGACAGGGGGTGGTCACCGGGGAGCTGTTTTTT
.	15	TRBJ1-4	TRBD1	TRBV27	CASSPGGSTNEKLFF	TGTGCCAGCAGTCCAGGGGGCTCCACTAATGAAAAACTGTTTTTT
.	15	TRBJ1-5	.	TRBV4-3	CASSQDLGVPQPQHF	TGCGCCAGCAGCCAAGACTTGGGGGTACCTCAGCCCCAGCATTTT
.	13	TRBJ1-1	.	TRBV24-1	CATSDFPTRLAFF	TGTGCCACCAGTGATTTCCCTACAAGATTGGCTTTCTTT
once	14	TRBJ1-3	.	TRBV6-1	CASAYPGSGNTIYF	TGTGCCAGCGCCTATCCGGGGTCTGGAAACACCATATATTTT
.	16	TRBJ1-1	TRBD1	TRBV9	CASSVRTGARQEEAFF	TGTGCCAGCAGCGTTAGGACAGGGGCCCGGCAGGAAGAAGCTTTCTTT
.	14	TRBJ1-5	.	TRBV12-5	CASGLVASNQPQHF	TGTGCTAGTGGTTTGGTAGCTAGCAATCAGCCCCAGCATTTT
.	15	TRBJ2-5	TRBD1	TRBV28	CASSFKGAWQETQYF	TGTGCCAGCAGTTTTAAGGGGGCCTGGCAAGAGACCCAGTACTTC
.	14	TRBJ1-6	.	TRBV7-9	CASSPGFNNSPLHF	TGTGCCAGCAGCCCGGGATTTAATAATTCACCCCTCCACTTT
.	15	TRBJ2-7	TRBD1	TRBV28	CASSRDRAFSYEQYF	TGTGCCAGCAGCCGGGACAGGGCCTTTTCCTACGAGCAGTACTTC
.	12	TRBJ1-1	.	TRBV5-4	CASSSQGWEAFF	TGTGCCAGCAGCTCCCAGGGTTGGGAAGCTTTCTTT
once	15	TRBJ1-6	.	TRBV6-1	CATGTVSSYNSPLHF	TGTGCCACCGGGACGGTTAGCTCCTATAATTCACCCCTCCACTTT
.	16	TRBJ1-2	TRBD1	TRBV19	CASSLRTGGSDYGYTF	TGTGCCAGTAGTCTCCGGACAGGGGGCAGCGACTATGGCTACACCTTC
.	15	TRBJ1-2	.	TRBV29-1	CSVEGGPGGHSGYTF	TGCAGCGTTGAAGGGGGACCCGGCGGGCACAGTGGCTACACCTTC
.	17	TRBJ2-2	TRBD2	TRBV7-9	CASSLGTSGGATGELFF	TGTGCCAGCAGCCTTGGGACTAGCGGGGGGGCCACCGGGGAGCTGTTTTTT
.	13	TRBJ2-7	.	TRBV19	CASSPSGNYEQYF	TGTGCCAGTAGTCCATCAGGGAACTACGAGCAGTACTTC
.	14	TRBJ2-7	TRBD2	TRBV6-5	CASSFQPGGYEQYF	TGTGCCAGCAGTTTTCAGCCGGGGGGCTACGAGCAGTACTTC
.	13	TRBJ1-4	.	TRBV20-1	CSAAGERREKLFF	TGCAGTGCCGCCGGGGAAAGGAGGGAAAAACTGTTTTTT
medium-sized	15	TRBJ2-1	.	TRBV7-2	CASSLVKGVYNEQFF	TGTGCCAGCAGCTTAGTGAAAGGGGTCTACAATGAGCAGTTCTTC
.	14	TRBJ2-5	TRBD2	TRBV12-3/TRBV12-4	CASSPALAGETQYF	TGTGCCAGCAGTCCGGCCCTAGCGGGAGAGACCCAGTACTTC
.	14	TRBJ2-5	.	TRBV6-4	CASRRLGGEETQYF	TGTGCCAGCAGGAGGCTCGGGGGAGAAGAGACCCAGTACTTC
.	15	TRBJ2-3	TRBD1	TRBV20-1	CSARDPDSSGTATYF	TGCAGTGCTAGAGATCCCGACTCTAGTGGGACAGCAACCTATTTT
.	12	TRBJ1-3	.	TRBV5-1	CASSLPGDTIYF	TGCGCCAGCAGCTTGCCGGGGGACACCATATATTTT
.	14	TRBJ1-6	TRBD1	TRBV19	CASTSGTGGSPLHF	TGTGCCAGTACCTCCGGGACAGGGGGCTCACCCCTCCACTTT
once	14	TRBJ1-1	.	TRBV29-1	CSVEDGGREAEAFF	TGCAGCGTTGAAGATGGGGGACGGGAGGCTGAAGCTTTCTTT
.	12	TRBJ2-5	.	TRBV12-3/TRBV12-4	CASSLLGETQYF	TGTGCCAGCAGCTTACTGGGAGAGACCCAGTACTTC
few	15	TRBJ2-3	TRBD2	TRBV7-3	CASSINGGATDTQYF	TGTGCCAGCAGCATAAACGGGGGGGCCACAGATACGCAGTATTTT
.	16	TRBJ2-5	.	TRBV24-1	CATSDFGAGGGETQYF	TGTGCCACCAGTGATTTCGGGGCAGGGGGAGGGGAGACCCAGTACTTC
.	13	TRBJ1-4	TRBD1	TRBV20-1	CSASGTVNEKLFF	TGCAGTGCTAGTGGGACAGTTAATGAAAAACTGTTTTTT
few	15	TRBJ1-5	.	TRBV15	CATSRDLGGNQPQHF	TGTGCCACCAGCAGAGATCTGGGGGGAAATCAGCCCCAGCATTTT
.	12	TRBJ2-3	.	TRBV20-1	CSANLASDTQYF	TGCAGTGCAAACCTAGCGTCAGATACGCAGTATTTT
.	14	TRBJ2-7	.	TRBV6-5	CASSSGTGTYEQYF	TGTGCCAGCAGTTCCGGGACTGGGACCTACGAGCAGTACTTC
.	14	TRBJ1-2	.	TRBV6-1	CASRGGSGYYGYTF	TGTGCCAGCAGGGGAGGGTCAGGTTACTATGGCTACACCTTC
few	16	TRBJ2-2	.	TRBV11-3	CASSLALAPASGELFF	TGTGCCAGCAGCTTAGCTCTAGCCCCGGCTTCGGGGGAGCTGTTTTTT
.	13	TRBJ2-2	.	TRBV6-2/TRBV6-3	CASSTRDTGELFF	TGTGCCAGCAGTACGAGGGACACCGGGGAGCTGTTTTTT
few	14	TRBJ2-2	.	TRBV7-2	CASSFGLITGELFF	TGTGCCAGCAGCTTTGGACTTATCACCGGGGAGCTGTTTTTT
few	15	TRBJ2-7	.	TRBV6-1	CASNRSGGPYYEQYF	TGTGCCAGCAACCGCTCTGGGGGACCGTACTACGAGCAGTACTTC
.	15	TRBJ1-1	.	TRBV6-2/TRBV6-3	CASSSGGARDTEALF	TGTGCCAGCAGTTCTGGAGGGGCCCGGGACACTGAAGCTCTCTTT